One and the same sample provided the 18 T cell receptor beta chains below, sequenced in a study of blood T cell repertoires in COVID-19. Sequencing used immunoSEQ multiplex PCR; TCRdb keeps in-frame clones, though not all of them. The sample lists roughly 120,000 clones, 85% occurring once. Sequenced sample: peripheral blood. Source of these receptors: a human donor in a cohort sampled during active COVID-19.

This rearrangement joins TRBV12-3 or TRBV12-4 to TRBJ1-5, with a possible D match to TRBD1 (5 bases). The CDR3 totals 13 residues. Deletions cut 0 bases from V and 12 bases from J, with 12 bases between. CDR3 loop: CASSLALQGGQHF. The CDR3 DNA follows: TGTGCCAGCAGTTTAGCGCTTCAGGGTGGCCAGCATTTT.

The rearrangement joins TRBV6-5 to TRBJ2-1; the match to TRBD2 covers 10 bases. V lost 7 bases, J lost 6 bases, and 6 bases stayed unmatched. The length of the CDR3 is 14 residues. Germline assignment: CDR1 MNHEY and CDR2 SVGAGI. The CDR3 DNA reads TGTGCCAGCATGAGCGGGGGGGCTGGCAATGAGCAGTTCTTC. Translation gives CASMSGGAGNEQFF.

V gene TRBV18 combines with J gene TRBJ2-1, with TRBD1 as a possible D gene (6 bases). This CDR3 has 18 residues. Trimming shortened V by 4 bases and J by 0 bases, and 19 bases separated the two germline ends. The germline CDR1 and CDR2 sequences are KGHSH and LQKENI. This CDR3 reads CASSRGLLTGFSYNEQFF. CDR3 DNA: TGTGCCAGCTCACGTGGCTTGCTTACAGGGTTCTCCTACAATGAGCAGTTCTTC.

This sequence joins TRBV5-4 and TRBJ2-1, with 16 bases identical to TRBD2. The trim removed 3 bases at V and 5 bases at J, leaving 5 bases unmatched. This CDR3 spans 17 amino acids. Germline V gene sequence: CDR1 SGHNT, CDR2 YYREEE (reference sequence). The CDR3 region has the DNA TGTGCCAGCAGCTGGGGACTAGCGGGGGGGGTTGACAATGAGCAGTTCTTC. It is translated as CASSWGLAGGVDNEQFF.

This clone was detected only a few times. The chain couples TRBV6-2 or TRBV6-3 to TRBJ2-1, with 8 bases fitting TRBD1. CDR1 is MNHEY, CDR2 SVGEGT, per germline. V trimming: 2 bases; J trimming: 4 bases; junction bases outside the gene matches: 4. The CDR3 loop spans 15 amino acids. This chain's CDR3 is CASSYPRTGYNEQFF. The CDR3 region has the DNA TGTGCCAGCAGTTACCCTCGGACAGGGTACAATGAGCAGTTCTTC.

CDR3 protein: CARGGLSYGYTF. DNA of the CDR3: TGTGCCAGAGGTGGGCTAAGCTATGGCTACACCTTC. The chain joins TRBV19 to TRBJ1-2; D is unclear. This CDR3 is built from 12 residues. Germline CDR1 and CDR2: LNHDA and SQIVND (reference sequence). The ends were cut back, 9 bases at V and 4 bases at J, with 12 bases in the middle.

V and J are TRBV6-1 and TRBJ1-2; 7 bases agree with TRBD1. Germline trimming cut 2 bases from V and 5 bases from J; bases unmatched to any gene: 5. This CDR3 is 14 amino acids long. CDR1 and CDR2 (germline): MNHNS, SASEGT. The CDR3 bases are TGTGCCAGCAGTGAACAGGGGGTTGGATATGGCTACACCTTC. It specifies CASSEQGVGYGYTF.

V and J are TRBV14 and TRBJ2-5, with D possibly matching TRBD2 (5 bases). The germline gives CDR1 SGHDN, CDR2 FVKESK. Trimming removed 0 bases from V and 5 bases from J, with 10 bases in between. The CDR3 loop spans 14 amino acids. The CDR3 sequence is CASSQDTGWETQYF. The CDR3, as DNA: TGTGCCAGCAGCCAAGATACGGGGTGGGAGACCCAGTACTTC.

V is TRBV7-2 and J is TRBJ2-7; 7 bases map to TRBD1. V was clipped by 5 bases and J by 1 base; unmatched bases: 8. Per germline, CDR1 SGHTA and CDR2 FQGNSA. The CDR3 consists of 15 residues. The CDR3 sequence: CASSTRPGQSYEQYF. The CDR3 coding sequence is TGTGCCAGCAGCACGCGTCCGGGACAGTCCTACGAGCAGTACTTC.

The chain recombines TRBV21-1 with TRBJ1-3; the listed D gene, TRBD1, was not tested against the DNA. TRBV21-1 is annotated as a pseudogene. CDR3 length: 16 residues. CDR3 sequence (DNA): TGTGCCAGCAGCACTCGGACAGGTACCTCTGGAAACACCATATATTTT. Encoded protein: CASSTRTGTSGNTIYF.

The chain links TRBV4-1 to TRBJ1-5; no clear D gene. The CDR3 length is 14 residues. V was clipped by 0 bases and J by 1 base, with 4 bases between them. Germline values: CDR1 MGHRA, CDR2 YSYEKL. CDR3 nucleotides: TGCGCCAGCAGCCAAGATGGCAGCAATCAGCCCCAGCATTTT. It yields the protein CASSQDGSNQPQHF.

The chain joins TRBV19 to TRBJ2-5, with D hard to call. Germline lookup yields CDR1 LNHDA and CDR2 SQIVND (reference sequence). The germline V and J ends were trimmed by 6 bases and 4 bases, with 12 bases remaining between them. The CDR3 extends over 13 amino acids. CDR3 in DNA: TGTGCCAGTAGCTCAACATCTGGAGAGACCCAGTACTTC. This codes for CASSSTSGETQYF.

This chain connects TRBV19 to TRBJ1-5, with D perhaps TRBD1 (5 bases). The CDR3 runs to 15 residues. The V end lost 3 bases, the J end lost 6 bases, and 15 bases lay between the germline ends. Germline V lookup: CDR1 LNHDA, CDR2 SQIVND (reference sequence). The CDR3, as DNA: TGTGCCAGTAGTATCTCCAGGGTGCCAGGTCAGCCCCAGCATTTT. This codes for CASSISRVPGQPQHF.

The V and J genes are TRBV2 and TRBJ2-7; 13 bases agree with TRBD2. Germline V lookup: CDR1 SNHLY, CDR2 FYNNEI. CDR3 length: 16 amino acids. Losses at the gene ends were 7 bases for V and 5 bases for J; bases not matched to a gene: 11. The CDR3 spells CASIPGLAGPQNEQYF. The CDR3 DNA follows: TGTGCCAGCATCCCGGGACTAGCGGGACCCCAGAACGAGCAGTACTTC.

Written as DNA, the CDR3 is TGTGCCAGCAAAGTCAGCGATAATTCACCCCTCCACTTT. This translates into CASKVSDNSPLHF. This chain links TRBV9 with TRBJ1-6; D call uncertain. Trimming pared 6 bases from V and 5 bases from J, leaving 9 bases between. The CDR3 covers 13 residues. Germline-derived CDR1 and CDR2 are SGDLS and YYNGEE.

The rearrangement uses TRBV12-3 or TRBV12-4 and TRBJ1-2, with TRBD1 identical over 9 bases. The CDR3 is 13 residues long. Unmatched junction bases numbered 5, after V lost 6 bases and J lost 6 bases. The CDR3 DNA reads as TGTGCCAGCAGGGGACAGGGTTCGGATGGCTACACCTTC. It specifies CASRGQGSDGYTF.

The CDR3: CASSPVAKNIQYF. The CDR3 region has the DNA TGTGCCAGCAGCCCCGTAGCCAAAAACATTCAGTACTTC. The chain combines TRBV5-8 with TRBJ2-4; no reliable D call. Per germline, CDR1 SGHTS and CDR2 YDEGEE. With 4 bases removed from V and 0 bases from J, the gap between germline ends came to 5 bases. The length of the CDR3 is 13 residues.

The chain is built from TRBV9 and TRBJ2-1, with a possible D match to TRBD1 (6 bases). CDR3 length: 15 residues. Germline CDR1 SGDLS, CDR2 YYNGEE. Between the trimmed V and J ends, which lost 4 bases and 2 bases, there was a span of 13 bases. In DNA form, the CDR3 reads TGTGCCAGCAGCCTCCGGACAGAACCCTACAATGAGCAGTTCTTC. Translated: CASSLRTEPYNEQFF.